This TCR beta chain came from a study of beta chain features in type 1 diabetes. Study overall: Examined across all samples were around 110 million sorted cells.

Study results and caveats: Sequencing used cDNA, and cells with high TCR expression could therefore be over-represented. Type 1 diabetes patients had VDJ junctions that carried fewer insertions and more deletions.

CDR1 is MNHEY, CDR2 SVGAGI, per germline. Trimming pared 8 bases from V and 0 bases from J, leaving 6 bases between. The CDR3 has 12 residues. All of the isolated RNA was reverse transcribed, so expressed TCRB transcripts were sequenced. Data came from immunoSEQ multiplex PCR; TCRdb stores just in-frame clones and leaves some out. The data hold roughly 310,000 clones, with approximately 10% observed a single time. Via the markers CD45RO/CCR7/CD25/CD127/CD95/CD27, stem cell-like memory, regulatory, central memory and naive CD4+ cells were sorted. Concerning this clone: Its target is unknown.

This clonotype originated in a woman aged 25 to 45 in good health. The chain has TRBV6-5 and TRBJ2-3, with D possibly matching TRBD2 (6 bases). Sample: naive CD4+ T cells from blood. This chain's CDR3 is CASGTSTDTQYF. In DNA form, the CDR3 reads TGTGCCAGCGGGACTAGCACAGATACGCAGTATTTT.